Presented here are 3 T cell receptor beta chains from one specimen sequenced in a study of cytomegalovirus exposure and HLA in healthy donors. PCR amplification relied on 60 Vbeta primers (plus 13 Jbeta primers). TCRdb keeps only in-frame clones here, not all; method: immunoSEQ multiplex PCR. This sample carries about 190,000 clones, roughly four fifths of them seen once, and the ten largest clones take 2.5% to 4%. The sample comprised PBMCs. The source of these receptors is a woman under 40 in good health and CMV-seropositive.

The CDR3 spells CASSPGTSGGYEQYF. In DNA form, the CDR3 reads TGCGCCAGCAGCCCCGGGACTAGCGGAGGTTACGAGCAGTACTTC. The J gene is TRBJ2-7, the V gene TRBV4-1; 11 bases fit TRBD2. After removal of 4 bases from V and 4 bases from J, the junction contained 6 bases not matched to a gene. The CDR3 extends over 15 amino acids. In germline, CDR1 is MGHRA, CDR2 YSYEKL.

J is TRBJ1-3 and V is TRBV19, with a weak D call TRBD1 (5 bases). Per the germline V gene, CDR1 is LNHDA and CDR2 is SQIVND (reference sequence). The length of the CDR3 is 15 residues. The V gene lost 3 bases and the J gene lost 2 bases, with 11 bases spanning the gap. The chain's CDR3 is CASSILGQAGNTIYF. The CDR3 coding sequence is TGTGCCAGTAGTATCCTGGGGCAGGCTGGAAACACCATATATTTT.

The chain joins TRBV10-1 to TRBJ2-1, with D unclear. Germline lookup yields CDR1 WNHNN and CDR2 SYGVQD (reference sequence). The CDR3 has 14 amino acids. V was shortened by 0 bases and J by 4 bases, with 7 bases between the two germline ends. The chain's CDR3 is CASSESAPYNEQFF. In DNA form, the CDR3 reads TGCGCCAGCAGTGAGTCGGCCCCGTACAATGAGCAGTTCTTC.